Below are 6 T cell receptor beta chains sequenced from a single sample in a study of T cell clones after liver transplantation. Assay: immunoSEQ multiplex PCR; the TCRdb copy retains only in-frame clones and omits some. This table holds 68,000 or so clones, 92% found once. The sample consisted of CD4+ T cells from blood, taken less than 27 months after liver transplant. Source of these receptors: a human patient who received a liver transplant. Some T cells may be graft donor cells.

The genes are TRBV12-1 and TRBJ1-1. TRBV12-1 is a pseudogene segment. The CDR3 covers 15 residues. CDR3 sequence (DNA): TGTGCCAGCGCCGGTACAAGGGCAGCGAACACTGAAGCTTTCTTT. The encoded protein is CASAGTRAANTEAFF.

This chain links TRBV10-1 with TRBJ2-7; D ambiguous. Deletions cut 4 bases from V and 5 bases from J, with 12 bases between. The CDR3 runs 13 residues. Germline CDR1 is WNHNN and CDR2 is SYGVQD (reference sequence). The CDR3 region has the DNA TGCGCCAGCAGTGTCCTGGGGTTGGACGAGCAGTACTTC. This codes for CASSVLGLDEQYF.

The chain carries TRBV19 and TRBJ1-2; TRBD1 aligns across 9 bases. The CDR3 consists of 15 residues. The germline gives CDR1 LNHDA, CDR2 SQIVND (reference sequence). The junction had 15 bases not matched to a gene; V was cut back by 9 bases and J by 7 bases. For the CDR3, the DNA is TGTGCCAGCCACTTGGGGGACAGGGACACCGGTGGCTACACCTTC. This codes for CASHLGDRDTGGYTF.

This chain joins TRBV7-2 and TRBJ1-5; the D gene is possibly TRBD1 (6 bases). The germline V and J ends were trimmed by 3 bases and 4 bases, with 13 bases remaining between them. Germline CDR1 is SGHTA and CDR2 is FQGNSA. CDR3 length equals 15 residues. The CDR3 DNA is TGTGCCAGCAGCTTGGCCGGGACACCGAATCAGCCCCAGCATTTT. Amino acids: CASSLAGTPNQPQHF.

This clone was detected only once. The rearrangement uses TRBV5-1 and TRBJ2-3; 8 bases map to TRBD2. This CDR3 region has 16 residues. J was trimmed by 0 bases and V by 7 bases; bases with no gene match: 10. The germline CDR1 and CDR2 sequences are SGHRS and YFSETQ. CDR3 protein: CASSPSRTSSTDTQYF. The CDR3 region has the DNA TGCGCCAGCTCCCCTTCACGGACTAGCAGCACAGATACGCAGTATTTT.

The chain is built from TRBV9 and TRBJ2-7; 8 bases agree with TRBD1. Germline CDR1 reads SGDLS; CDR2 reads YYNGEE. Trimming at V came to 0 bases and at J to 3 bases, leaving 5 bases not matched to a gene. This CDR3 is 15 amino acids long. The DNA for the CDR3 is TGTGCCAGCAGCGTAGATCCGGGACAGGACTACGAGCAGTACTTC. It translates to CASSVDPGQDYEQYF.